The clone carrying this TCR beta chain was detected a few times. Its specificity is not known. This sample is drawn from a study of regulatory T cells in long-lasting Graves disease. Points from the study as a whole: Sample size was small, which may have lowered accuracy. Persistent cases favored TRBV28, TRBJ1-2 and TRBJ2-5. Whereas new patients shared 1,000 or so public clonotypes, persistent patients shared more, at about 2,700.

Time point in this sample: persistent/refractory GD, antithyroid drugs over 5 years with positive TRAb. PBMC RNA was the source of the TCR library. Recruitment took place at an endocrinology department in Xi'an, China. CDR3-region Arm-PCR and iRepertoire HTBI primers produced the TCR beta libraries. TCRdb re-derived calls from the multiplex PCR reads in MiXCR, one entry per CDR3 protein. Of more than 300,000 distinct CDR3 sequences in the sample, about 23% are singletons; the top ten hold about 29%. Between the trimmed V and J ends, which lost 6 bases and 3 bases, there was a span of 14 bases. Per germline, CDR1 MNHEY and CDR2 SMNVEV (reference sequence). The CDR3 contains 15 residues.

This chain joins TRBV27 and TRBJ2-2; a weak D match, TRBD1 (6 bases). The source is a woman between 35 and 50 years old with Graves disease. Sequences were derived from peripheral blood mononuclear cells (PBMCs), sampled when the disease was refractory, from a patient treated with antithyroid drugs. DNA of the CDR3: TGTGCCAGCAGGAGGACAGATTTATACACCGGGGAGCTGTTTTTT. Protein: CASRRTDLYTGELFF.